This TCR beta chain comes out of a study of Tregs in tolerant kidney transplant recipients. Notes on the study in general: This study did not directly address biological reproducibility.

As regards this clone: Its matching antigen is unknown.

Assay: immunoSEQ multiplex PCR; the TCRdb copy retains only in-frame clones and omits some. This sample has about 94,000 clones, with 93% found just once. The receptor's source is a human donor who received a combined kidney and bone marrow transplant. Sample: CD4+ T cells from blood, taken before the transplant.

CDR3 coding DNA: TGTGCCAGCAGCCCTGGACAGGGGGCGCGCGGCTACACCTTC. It specifies CASSPGQGARGYTF. This chain connects TRBV5-4 to TRBJ1-2; 11 bases align to TRBD1. Per the germline V gene, CDR1 is SGHNT and CDR2 is YYREEE (reference sequence). The CDR3 consists of 14 residues. J gave up 8 bases and V 4 bases, and 7 bases lay outside the gene matches. Combining the CDR3 with reference TRBV5-4 and TRBJ1-2 gives the whole variable domain ETGVTQSPTHLIKTRGQQVTLRCSSQSGHNTVSWYQQALGQGPQFIFQYYREEENGRGNFPPRFSGLQFPNYSSELNVNALELDDSALYLCASSPGQGARGYTFGSGTRLTVV.